This paragraph reports one T cell receptor (beta chain). Enrolled during active infection, Seattle patients were then followed longitudinally. The data were taken from a study of blood T cell repertoires in COVID-19. For the study at large: Sites across the United States, Italy and Spain contributed samples from acute and convalescent COVID-19. The cDNA or gDNA used as material had been derived from T cells, B-cell-depleted T cells, or PBMCs.

The CDR3 length is 13 residues. Germline CDR1 SGHRS, CDR2 YFSETQ. The ends were cut back, 3 bases at V and 9 bases at J, with 13 bases in the middle. Authors' methods: Nucleated cell number was recorded as an estimate derived from reference gene primer amplification. Libraries were prepared by immunoSEQ multiplex PCR; TCRdb keeps only in-frame clonotypes and omits some of them. Clonal size and the V and J genes are those of that table, whereas D and trimming came from the DNA. The sample yields approximately 75,000 clones, 75% to 90% seen once. The sequencing sample was made of peripheral blood. The gene calls are TRBV5-1 and TRBJ2-1; TRBD1 is a possible D gene (5 bases). The receptor was derived from a man of 80 years or more with COVID-19, enrolled during active disease. CDR3 amino acids: CASSSQGAGEQFF. For the CDR3, the DNA is TGCGCCAGCAGCTCCCAAGGGGCAGGTGAGCAGTTCTTC.